This TCR beta chain was obtained from a study of brain metastases from non-small cell lung cancer. Germline CDR1 reads MNHNY; CDR2 reads SVGAGI (reference sequence). V lost 0 bases to trimming and J lost 1 base, with 9 bases between them. This CDR3 has 15 amino acids. The protocol was immunoSEQ multiplex PCR, while the TCRdb copy is restricted to in-frame clones and leaves out a portion. This sample has some 2,200 clones, with 85% to 90% found just once. The source material was tumor-adjacent normal tissue. The source is a donor at least 40 years old with non-small cell lung cancer. This chain connects TRBV6-6 to TRBJ1-2, with D hard to call. The CDR3 is CASSYSGRDNYGYTF. In DNA form, the CDR3 reads TGTGCCAGCAGTTACTCTGGGCGGGATAACTATGGCTACACCTTC.